Each of the 27 T cell receptor beta chains below was sequenced from the same sample in a study of vaccination and CD4 T cells after COVID-19. Oncomine TCR Beta short-read sequencing was applied to DNA from cultured CD4+ T cells. From the PCR reads, TCRdb called clonotypes with MiXCR, one entry per CDR3 protein. Of about 15,000 distinct CDR3 sequences detected, approximately 48% appear once; the ten largest clones hold 4.5% to 6%. Their antigens remain unidentified. The sample's treatment: 10-day PBMC culture with coronavirus spike peptide pools or control peptides (ViraFEST assay). Sequenced here: CD4+ T cells from blood, cultured in vitro, sampled before SARS-CoV-2 vaccination. These receptors all stem from a human donor who had recovered from COVID-19.

The V and J genes are TRBV7-2 and TRBJ2-7; tentatively, D is TRBD1 (5 bases). The CDR3 contains 12 residues. Germline CDR1 SGHTA, CDR2 FQGNSA. Trimming took 3 bases from V and 3 from J, leaving 6 bases between them. CDR3 sequence: CASSFTGYEQYF. CDR3 nucleotides: TGTGCCAGCAGCTTCACAGGCTACGAGCAGTACTTC.

In DNA, the CDR3 is TGTGCCAGCAGACCGGGCGTTCATCAGCCCCAGCATTTT. It encodes CASRPGVHQPQHF. The rearrangement joins TRBV28 to TRBJ1-5; D call uncertain. The CDR3 has 13 amino acids. The germline V gene has CDR1 MDHEN and CDR2 SYDVKM. The V end was cut by 6 bases, the J end by 5 bases, with 11 bases between.

This chain uses TRBV2 with TRBJ2-1, with TRBD1 matching 7 bases. V trimming: 6 bases; J trimming: 6 bases; junction bases outside the gene matches: 8. There are 14 residues in the CDR3. From germline, CDR1 is SNHLY and CDR2 FYNNEI. The CDR3 is CASSDPGQTNEQFF. For the CDR3, the DNA is TGTGCCAGCAGCGATCCGGGACAGACCAATGAGCAGTTCTTC.

The CDR3 region has the DNA TGCAGTGCTAGGTCCACAGCGAATTCACCCCTCCACTTT. Protein product: CSARSTANSPLHF. The rearrangement links TRBV20-1 to TRBJ1-6, with D uncertain. Germline V CDR1 and CDR2: DFQATT, SNEGSKA (reference sequence). The CDR3 sequence is 13 residues long. V gave up 3 bases and J gave up 7 bases, with 10 bases separating them.

The chain employs TRBV15 and TRBJ2-7, with 9 bases aligning to TRBD2. The CDR3 has 15 amino acids. With V trimmed by 0 bases and J by 7 bases, 7 bases remained unmatched. CDR1 and CDR2 from the germline V gene are LNHNV and YYDKDF (reference sequence). Here the CDR3 reads CATSRDGSGSIEQYF. Written as DNA, the CDR3 is TGTGCCACCAGCAGAGATGGTAGCGGGAGCATTGAGCAGTACTTC.

V gene TRBV11-2 combines with J gene TRBJ2-5; D possibly matches TRBD1 or TRBD2 (5 bases each). CDR3 size: 13 residues. Germline loops: CDR1 SGHAT, CDR2 FQNNGV. Trimming shortened V by 6 bases and J by 5 bases, and 13 bases separated the two germline ends. DNA of the CDR3: TGTGCCAGCAGTTGGCTAGGGGAGGAGACCCAGTACTTC. This gives the protein CASSWLGEETQYF.

The chain has TRBV11-2 and TRBJ1-5; 7 positions match TRBD1. The CDR3 extends over 14 amino acids. V gave up 5 bases and J gave up 2 bases; unmatched junction bases: 3. The germline gives CDR1 SGHAT, CDR2 FQNNGV. The CDR3 reads CASSETGGNQPQHF. For the CDR3, the DNA is TGTGCCAGCAGCGAAACAGGGGGCAATCAGCCCCAGCATTTT.

The chain joins TRBV20-1 to TRBJ2-1; 12 bases line up with TRBD1. CDR3 length: 15 residues. Germline V gives CDR1 DFQATT, CDR2 SNEGSKA (reference sequence). V lost 3 bases, J lost 8 bases, and 8 bases stayed unmatched. The CDR3 sequence is CSASRGQGAIDEQFF. DNA of the CDR3: TGCAGTGCTAGTCGGGGACAGGGGGCAATCGATGAGCAGTTCTTC.

This chain links TRBV7-6 with TRBJ1-1; maybe TRBD1 (6 bases). V lost 4 bases and J lost 1, with 13 bases in between. Germline CDR1 reads SGHVS; CDR2 reads FNYEAQ. This CDR3 is 15 amino acids long. Here the CDR3 DNA reads TGTGCCAGCAGCTCCTTGACAGGACAGAACACTGAAGCTTTCTTT. This codes for CASSSLTGQNTEAFF.

In DNA form, the CDR3 reads TGTGCCAGCAGTTATTCAGTTCTCGGGAGTCCGAGTTCCTACGAGCAGTACTTC. Translated: CASSYSVLGSPSSYEQYF. The chain uses TRBV27 and TRBJ2-7; weak D call: TRBD2 (6 bases). V was cut by 4 bases and J by 1 base, with 23 bases left in between. Germline V gene lookup returns CDR1 MNHEY and CDR2 SMNVEV (reference sequence). The CDR3 runs to 18 residues.

V and J are TRBV5-1 and TRBJ2-3; D remains ambiguous. Germline V lookup: CDR1 SGHRS, CDR2 YFSETQ. The CDR3 has 18 residues. The V gene lost 3 bases and the J gene lost 1 base, with 21 bases spanning the gap. CDR3 residues: CASSSTRTTTLRTDTQYF. The DNA for the CDR3 is TGCGCCAGCAGCTCGACCCGTACAACAACTCTCCGCACAGATACGCAGTATTTT.

The chain couples TRBV7-3 to TRBJ1-2, with 9 bases identical to TRBD1. The germline CDR1 and CDR2 sequences are SGHTA and FQGTGA. CDR3 length equals 17 residues. Trimming at V came to 5 bases and at J to 6 bases, leaving 16 bases not matched to a gene. Written as DNA, the CDR3 is TGTGCCAGCAGCCCCGCCCCCATCGGACAGGGGTTGGATGGCTACACCTTC. Residues: CASSPAPIGQGLDGYTF.

The V call is TRBV30, the J call TRBJ1-1, with D possibly matching TRBD1 (5 bases). The CDR3 runs 15 residues. Germline CDR1 is GTSNPN and CDR2 is SVGIG (reference sequence). Between the trimmed V and J ends, which lost 7 bases and 3 bases, there was a span of 21 bases. The CDR3 loop reads CASLTDEKRHTEAFF. Written as DNA, the CDR3 is TGTGCCTCCTTGACAGACGAGAAAAGGCACACTGAAGCTTTCTTT.

This clonotype was counted between two and nine times. The V call is TRBV6-1, the J call TRBJ1-1; D call uncertain. The V gene's germline CDR1 is MNHNS and CDR2 SASEGT. The CDR3 has 13 residues. Trimming pared 1 base from V and 11 bases from J, leaving 14 bases between. CDR3 nucleotide sequence: TGTGCCAGCAGTGAAGTTCGACCTACGGAGGCTTTCTTT. Translation: CASSEVRPTEAFF.

The chain uses TRBV7-9 and TRBJ2-5; a weak D match, TRBD2 (5 bases). Germline loops: CDR1 SEHNR, CDR2 FQNEAQ (reference sequence). The CDR3 extends over 15 amino acids. V was cut by 2 bases and J by 7 bases, with 17 bases left in between. The CDR3 DNA sequence: TGTGCCAGCAGCTTATCTATGGCTAGCTTGGGGACCCAGTACTTC. Residues: CASSLSMASLGTQYF.

The gene calls are TRBV6-1 and TRBJ1-6, with a weak D call TRBD1 (6 bases). CDR1 is MNHNS, CDR2 SASEGT, per germline. Trimming stripped 6 bases from V and 1 base from J, with 13 bases between. The CDR3 runs 16 residues. The CDR3 reads CASSAGGLSYNSPLHF. In DNA, the CDR3 is TGTGCCAGCAGCGCCGGGGGGCTTTCCTATAATTCACCCCTCCACTTT.

In this sample, this clonotype turned up once. This chain links TRBV6-2 or TRBV6-3 with TRBJ2-7; no reliable D call. This CDR3 is built from 12 residues. The V end lost 5 bases, the J end lost 0 bases, and 5 bases lay between the germline ends. Germline V gene sequence: CDR1 MNHEY, CDR2 SVGEGT. CDR3 in DNA: TGTGCCAGCAGTCTGAGCTCCTACGAGCAGTACTTC. Protein product: CASSLSSYEQYF.

This sequence joins TRBV4-3 and TRBJ2-5; 9 bases align to TRBD2. This CDR3 is built from 17 residues. V trimming: 0 bases; J trimming: 2 bases; junction bases outside the gene matches: 7. Germline V gene sequence: CDR1 LGHNA, CDR2 YSLEER. The CDR3, as DNA: TGCGCCAGCAGCCAAGATTGGAGCGGGGGGTTTCAAGAGACCCAGTACTTC. It codes for CASSQDWSGGFQETQYF.

This clonotype was recorded only once. This chain uses TRBV19 with TRBJ2-2; the D is unclear. The CDR3 spans 14 residues. The V and J ends lost 3 bases and 3 bases respectively, with 8 bases between them. From germline, CDR1 is LNHDA and CDR2 SQIVND (reference sequence). The CDR3 here is CASSIPQYTGELFF. In nucleotides, the CDR3 is TGTGCCAGTAGTATTCCCCAGTACACCGGGGAGCTGTTTTTT.

This clonotype appeared a few times. V gene TRBV28 combines with J gene TRBJ1-1; a weak D match, TRBD1 (5 bases). The ends were cut back, 5 bases at V and 9 bases at J, with 22 bases in the middle. In germline, CDR1 is MDHEN, CDR2 SYDVKM. The CDR3 loop spans 15 amino acids. The chain's CDR3 is CASSLYGTGSPQAFF. The CDR3 region has the DNA TGTGCCAGCAGTCTTTACGGGACGGGATCCCCTCAAGCTTTCTTT.

The chain combines TRBV11-3 with TRBJ1-6, with 7 nucleotides matching TRBD1. Germline trimming cut 5 bases from V and 9 bases from J; bases unmatched to any gene: 7. CDR1 and CDR2 (germline): SGHNT, YENEEA. The CDR3 extends over 14 amino acids. The CDR3 nucleotides are TGTGCCAGCAGCCGGGACAGTATTGGTTCACCCCTCCACTTT. Translated, it gives CASSRDSIGSPLHF. Filled out from reference TRBV11-3 and TRBJ1-6, the complete variable domain reads EAGVVQSPRYKIIEKKQPVAFWCNPISGHNTLYWYLQNLGQGPELLIRYENEEAVDDSQLPKDRFSAERLKGVDSTLKIQPAELGDSAVYLCASSRDSIGSPLHFGNGTRLTVT.

This clonotype was seen a few times. The chain joins TRBV7-8 to TRBJ1-1; D unclear. The CDR3 contains 17 residues. Trimming shortened V by 5 bases and J by 5 bases, and 24 bases separated the two germline ends. Germline V gives CDR1 SGHVS, CDR2 FQNEAQ. The CDR3 spells CASSAETAMTRRTEAFF. CDR3 coding DNA: TGTGCCAGCAGCGCCGAAACTGCCATGACCCGACGGACTGAAGCTTTCTTT.

There are a few counts of this clonotype. The chain joins TRBV6-1 to TRBJ1-2; TRBD1 matches at 10 bases. Germline V gene lookup returns CDR1 MNHNS and CDR2 SASEGT. This CDR3 has 14 residues. Trimming removed 3 bases from V and 7 bases from J; junction bases left unmatched: 5. This chain's CDR3 is CASSDRDRGPGYTF. In nucleotides, the CDR3 is TGTGCCAGCAGTGACCGGGACAGGGGCCCTGGCTACACCTTC.

The rearrangement links TRBV5-1 to TRBJ2-5; a weak D match, TRBD2 (6 bases). Between the trimmed V and J ends, which lost 3 bases and 4 bases, there was a span of 13 bases. Germline V gene data show CDR1 as SGHRS and CDR2 as YFSETQ. The CDR3 sequence is 14 residues long. The CDR3 spells CASSSGGASETQYF. The CDR3 DNA reads as TGCGCCAGCAGCTCCGGCGGGGCCTCAGAGACCCAGTACTTC.

The V gene is TRBV10-3, the J gene TRBJ1-3; no clear D gene. The CDR3 has 13 residues. Germline V gene sequence: CDR1 ENHRY, CDR2 SYGVKD. Trimming left V 6 bases short and J 4 bases short, with 10 bases between. The CDR3 sequence: CAIRENQGNTIYF. CDR3 DNA sequence: TGTGCCATCAGGGAGAACCAAGGAAACACCATATATTTT.

The V call is TRBV6-5, the J call TRBJ1-4; the D is unclear. Germline V gene data show CDR1 as MNHEY and CDR2 as SVGAGI. Trimming removed 2 bases at V and 0 bases at J, with 7 bases between. The CDR3 length is 15 residues. The CDR3 loop is CASSYSVATNEKLFF. In DNA form, the CDR3 reads TGTGCCAGCAGTTACAGCGTTGCAACTAATGAAAAACTGTTTTTT.

V and J are TRBV28 and TRBJ1-2, with D possibly being TRBD1 (5 bases). Per germline, CDR1 MDHEN and CDR2 SYDVKM. Deletions cut 6 bases from V and 8 bases from J, with 19 bases between. CDR3 length equals 14 residues. CDR3: CASRGSGRREGYTF. The CDR3 DNA reads TGTGCCAGCAGGGGATCCGGACGCAGGGAGGGCTACACCTTC.